The 27 T cell receptor beta chains presented below share a single source sample, sequenced in a study of regulatory T cells in long-lasting Graves disease. The time point here: persistent/refractory GD, antithyroid drugs over 5 years with positive TRAb. The TCR library used RNA extracted from PBMCs. Arm-PCR of CDR3 regions and iRepertoire HTBI primers were used to build TCR beta libraries. TCRdb processed the multiplex PCR reads anew with MiXCR; each CDR3 protein has one entry. This table has approximately 440,000 distinct CDR3 sequences, less than 25% appearing once. The sequenced sample was peripheral blood mononuclear cells (PBMCs), obtained when the disease was refractory, from a patient treated with antithyroid drugs. The receptors derive from a female donor with Graves disease.

V and J are TRBV29-1 and TRBJ2-7, with D perhaps TRBD2 (5 bases). The CDR3 covers 12 residues. The germline V and J ends were trimmed by 2 bases and 5 bases, with 10 bases remaining between them. From germline, CDR1 is SQVTM and CDR2 ANQGSEA. The CDR3: CSVEFEGNEQYF. The CDR3 DNA reads TGCAGCGTTGAATTCGAGGGCAACGAGCAGTACTTC.

This chain links TRBV7-8 with TRBJ2-1; TRBD2 matches at 10 bases. Per the germline V gene, CDR1 is SGHVS and CDR2 is FQNEAQ. The CDR3 is 18 amino acids. Trimming took 1 base from V and 8 from J; bases not matched to a gene: 14. The CDR3 region is CASSLEALAGKVGHEQFF. The DNA for the CDR3 is TGTGCCAGCAGCTTAGAAGCACTAGCGGGAAAAGTAGGCCATGAGCAGTTCTTC.

This clonotype has at least ten counts. The chain combines TRBV28 with TRBJ1-4; 10 nucleotides agree with TRBD1. J was trimmed by 7 bases and V by 6 bases; bases with no gene match: 8. Germline V gene data show CDR1 as MDHEN and CDR2 as SYDVKM. This CDR3 is built from 15 residues. CDR3 nucleotides: TGTGCCAGCAGCCGGACAGGGGGTGCCGGTGAAAAACTGTTTTTT. Its translation is CASSRTGGAGEKLFF. Looking up the rest from reference TRBV28 and TRBJ1-4 gives the full variable domain: DVKVTQSSRYLVKRTGEKVFLECVQDMDHENMFWYRQDPGLGLRLIYFSYDVKMKEKGDIPEGYSVSREKKERFSLILESASTNQTSMYLCASSRTGGAGEKLFFGSGTQLSVL.

This clonotype was observed many times. The gene calls are TRBV28 and TRBJ2-2, with 10 positions matching TRBD1. V shed 5 bases and J 6 bases; nucleotides not matched to a gene: 9. The CDR3 consists of 16 residues. Per the germline V gene, CDR1 is MDHEN and CDR2 is SYDVKM. DNA of the CDR3: TGTGCCAGCAGTCCCTTGGGACAGGGGAGCGCCGGGGAGCTGTTTTTT. Translation: CASSPLGQGSAGELFF.

This clonotype was seen more than once but under ten times. The chain couples TRBV10-3 to TRBJ1-4; D gene ambiguous. This CDR3 region has 16 residues. Germline CDR1 ENHRY, CDR2 SYGVKD. V lost 0 bases, J lost 0 bases, and 8 bases lay in between. The CDR3: CAISESGWATNEKLFF. The DNA of the CDR3 is TGTGCCATCAGTGAGTCGGGTTGGGCAACTAATGAAAAACTGTTTTTT.

This clonotype was counted ten times or more. V is TRBV2 and J is TRBJ2-7; the D gene is possibly TRBD1 (5 bases). CDR1 and CDR2 from the germline V gene are SNHLY and FYNNEI. The CDR3 is made up of 16 amino acids. The ends were cut back, 11 bases at V and 6 bases at J, with 29 bases in the middle. For the CDR3, the DNA is TGTGCCGGCTGGTGGTGGATTCAGTCAGGGTTGGTCGAGCAGTACTTC. This gives the protein CAGWWWIQSGLVEQYF.

This clonotype was recorded a few times. The V and J genes are TRBV18 and TRBJ1-2; TRBD1 might be the D (6 bases). Trimming removed 3 bases from V and 3 bases from J, with 20 bases in between. This CDR3 contains 17 residues. Germline V gives CDR1 KGHSH, CDR2 LQKENI. The CDR3 nucleotides are TGTGCCAGCTCACCCCTTCATAGGGGACACGGGGACTATGGCTACACCTTC. Translation gives CASSPLHRGHGDYGYTF. Using reference TRBV18 and TRBJ1-2 for the parts outside the CDR3, the full variable domain is NAGVMQNPRHLVRRRGQEARLRCSPMKGHSHVYWYRQLPEEGLKFMVYLQKENIIDESGMPKERFSAEFPKEGPSILRIQQVVRGDSAAYFCASSPLHRGHGDYGYTFGSGTRLTVV.

The V call is TRBV3-1, the J call TRBJ2-2; D is unclear. The V end was cut by 0 bases, the J end by 3 bases, with 5 bases between. This CDR3 has 14 amino acids. Germline V gene sequence: CDR1 LGHDT, CDR2 YNNKEL (reference sequence). CDR3 DNA: TGTGCCAGCAGCCAAGATACCGACACCGGGGAGCTGTTTTTT. Its translation is CASSQDTDTGELFF.

The chain combines TRBV19 with TRBJ1-1; TRBD1 aligns across 8 bases. The CDR3 runs to 15 residues. V lost 4 bases, J lost 1 base, and 5 bases stayed unmatched. CDR1 is LNHDA, CDR2 SQIVND, per germline (reference sequence). In nucleotides, the CDR3 is TGTGCCAGTAGTAGGGGGACAGGAAGGAACACTGAAGCTTTCTTT. This codes for CASSRGTGRNTEAFF.

In this sample, this clonotype turned up a few times. This rearrangement joins TRBV29-1 to TRBJ1-5; D unclear. CDR3 length equals 13 residues. Germline assignment: CDR1 SQVTM and CDR2 ANQGSEA. V lost 4 bases and J 4 bases, leaving 11 bases between the germline ends. CDR3 sequence: CSVAVAGNQPQHF. The DNA for the CDR3 is TGCAGCGTTGCGGTGGCAGGAAATCAGCCCCAGCATTTT.

This clonotype came up a few times. The chain employs TRBV20-1 and TRBJ2-7, with TRBD1 matching 8 bases. V lost 3 bases to trimming and J lost 7 bases; unmatched junction nucleotides: 8. CDR3 length equals 13 residues. Germline CDR1 DFQATT, CDR2 SNEGSKA (reference sequence). CDR3 sequence reads: CSARVQGAREQYF. The CDR3 region has the DNA TGCAGTGCTAGGGTTCAGGGGGCGCGTGAGCAGTACTTC.

This clonotype is a singleton in its sample. This chain joins TRBV5-1 and TRBJ2-2, with D perhaps matching TRBD1 or TRBD2 (6 bases each). V lost 4 bases and J lost 1, with 17 bases in between. The CDR3 is 17 residues long. CDR1 SGHRS and CDR2 YFSETQ come from the germline V gene. The CDR3 reads CASSRMGGQLNTGELFF. In DNA form, the CDR3 reads TGCGCCAGCAGCAGGATGGGGGGCCAATTGAACACCGGGGAGCTGTTTTTT.

Regarding this clonotype: A single base separates this from a much larger clone, so it may be a read error. V and J are TRBV6-2 or TRBV6-3 and TRBJ1-5; TRBD1 matches at 8 bases. The CDR3 has 17 amino acids. The V gene's germline CDR1 is MNHEY and CDR2 SVGEGT. CDR3 DNA: TGTGCCAGCAGTTACTGGACAGGGCCAGGGACCAATCAGCTCCAGCATTTT. Translating it yields CASSYWTGPGTNQLQHF.

The rearrangement links TRBV6-1 to TRBJ1-1, with D tentatively TRBD1 (6 bases). The V end lost 8 bases, the J end lost 3 bases, and 10 bases lay between the germline ends. CDR1 is MNHNS, CDR2 SASEGT, per germline. The CDR3 sequence is 12 residues long. In DNA form, the CDR3 reads TGTGCCAGCCGGGGGGCCGACACTGAAGCTTTCTTT. Translation gives CASRGADTEAFF.

This clonotype was observed a handful of times. The V call is TRBV4-1, the J call TRBJ2-7; D might be TRBD1 (5 bases). The germline gives CDR1 MGHRA, CDR2 YSYEKL. The germline V and J ends were trimmed by 0 bases and 4 bases, with 13 bases remaining between them. The CDR3 is 15 amino acids. The CDR3 is CASSQDVQGPYEQYF. Here the CDR3 DNA reads TGCGCCAGCAGCCAAGATGTGCAGGGCCCTTACGAGCAGTACTTC.

This clonotype was picked up many times. The rearrangement joins TRBV12-3 or TRBV12-4 to TRBJ1-1; no firm D call. Trimming shortened V by 2 bases and J by 11 bases, and 12 bases separated the two germline ends. This CDR3 contains 12 residues. The CDR3 DNA sequence: TGTGCCAGCAGTTTACAAGTGGGAGTGGCTTTCTTT. It codes for CASSLQVGVAFF.

The rearrangement links TRBV28 to TRBJ2-1; no firm D call. In germline, CDR1 is MDHEN, CDR2 SYDVKM. This CDR3 region has 13 residues. The V gene lost 2 bases and the J gene lost 6 bases, with 8 bases spanning the gap. CDR3 bases: TGTGCCAGCAGTTTACTCCTATTCAATGAGCAGTTCTTC. As protein: CASSLLLFNEQFF. The full variable domain, its missing parts supplied by reference TRBV28 and TRBJ2-1, is DVKVTQSSRYLVKRTGEKVFLECVQDMDHENMFWYRQDPGLGLRLIYFSYDVKMKEKGDIPEGYSVSREKKERFSLILESASTNQTSMYLCASSLLLFNEQFFGPGTRLTVL.

This chain links TRBV29-1 with TRBJ2-7, with TRBD1 matching over 9 bases. Per germline, CDR1 SQVTM and CDR2 ANQGSEA. The J segment lost 4 bases and the V segment lost 4 bases, leaving 8 bases of the junction unmatched. The CDR3 runs to 14 residues. The CDR3 coding sequence is TGCAGCGTTGGAGGCGGGACAGGGATGTACGAGCAGTACTTC. The encoded protein is CSVGGGTGMYEQYF.

The V call is TRBV20-1, the J call TRBJ1-1, with D maybe TRBD1 (6 bases). CDR3 length equals 13 residues. Germline CDR1 is DFQATT and CDR2 is SNEGSKA (reference sequence). V was clipped by 3 bases and J by 0 bases, with 8 bases between them. CDR3 nucleotides: TGCAGTGCTAGTAGGGGGGTGAACACTGAAGCTTTCTTT. Protein product: CSASRGVNTEAFF.

The rearrangement links TRBV4-1 to TRBJ2-3; D is uncertain. V was pared by 2 bases and J by 4 bases, with 13 bases between. Per the germline V gene, CDR1 is MGHRA and CDR2 is YSYEKL. This CDR3 is 15 amino acids long. The CDR3 DNA follows: TGCGCCAGCAGCCAAATAGCTGGGGTAGCAGATACGCAGTATTTT. It codes for CASSQIAGVADTQYF.

The gene calls are TRBV28 and TRBJ2-5; 9 bases match TRBD1. J lost 5 bases, V lost 4 bases, and 8 bases had no gene match. The CDR3 length is 15 residues. Germline V gene lookup returns CDR1 MDHEN and CDR2 SYDVKM. As DNA, the CDR3 is TGTGCCAGCAGTTCGACCGGGACAGGGCGTGAGACCCAGTACTTC. It is translated as CASSSTGTGRETQYF.

This clonotype was counted a few times. The rearrangement uses TRBV20-1 and TRBJ2-2; D possibly corresponds to TRBD2 (6 bases). The germline V gene encodes CDR1 DFQATT and CDR2 SNEGSKA (reference sequence). V was clipped by 8 bases and J by 5 bases, with 21 bases between them. This CDR3 region has 15 residues. CDR3: CSTSTGAPGTGELFF. The CDR3 nucleotides read TGCAGTACGAGTACGGGAGCCCCCGGGACCGGGGAGCTGTTTTTT.

This clonotype was recorded at least ten times. V gene TRBV5-6 combines with J gene TRBJ1-2, with D tentatively TRBD1 (5 bases). This CDR3 has 15 amino acids. V dropped 4 bases and J dropped 0 bases, with 13 bases sitting between them. CDR1 is SGHDT, CDR2 YYEEEE, per germline. The chain's CDR3 is CASSPGRLANYGYTF. The CDR3 DNA reads TGTGCCAGCAGCCCGGGACGGTTAGCTAACTATGGCTACACCTTC.

A remark on this clonotype: This may stem from a read error, because a much larger clone lies one nucleotide away. The chain combines TRBV7-9 with TRBJ2-7; TRBD1 or TRBD2 may be the D gene (5 bases each). The CDR3 sequence is 15 residues long. Per germline, CDR1 SEHNR and CDR2 FQNEAQ (reference sequence). CDR3: CVSSRAGTEKYEQYF. The CDR3 DNA reads TGTGTCAGCAGCAGAGCCGGGACGGAAAAATACGAGCAGTACTTC.

Many counts were recorded for this clonotype. This chain connects TRBV7-2 to TRBJ1-2; a possible D gene is TRBD1 (5 bases). In germline, CDR1 is SGHTA, CDR2 FQGNSA. Trimming shortened V by 3 bases and J by 0 bases, and 14 bases separated the two germline ends. The CDR3 extends over 16 amino acids. CDR3 nucleotides: TGTGCCAGCAGCTTGTCTCCCGGGACGGCTAACTATGGCTACACCTTC. Protein sequence: CASSLSPGTANYGYTF. Supplemented by reference TRBV7-2 and TRBJ1-2, the full variable domain reads GAGVSQSPSNKVTEKGKDVELRCDPISGHTALYWYRQSLGQGLEFLIYFQGNSAPDKSGLPSDRFSAERTGGSVSTLTIQRTQQEDSAVYLCASSLSPGTANYGYTFGSGTRLTVV.

This clonotype occurred a few times. A read error may produce the germline difference seen at one junction end. This sequence joins TRBV7-2 and TRBJ2-1; 13 bases fit TRBD2. CDR1 is SGHTA, CDR2 FQGNSA, per germline. CDR3 length: 16 residues. The DNA for the CDR3 is TGCGCCAGCAGCTTGGAACTAGCGGGAGGGTCATATGAGCAGTTCTTC. It translates to CASSLELAGGSYEQFF.

The chain links TRBV19 to TRBJ1-3; D is unresolved. CDR3 length: 14 amino acids. Germline lookup yields CDR1 LNHDA and CDR2 SQIVND (reference sequence). Between the trimmed V and J ends, which lost 4 bases and 4 bases, there was a span of 11 bases. The CDR3 spells CASSTTARGNTIYF. The DNA of the CDR3 is TGTGCCAGTAGTACGACGGCGAGAGGAAACACCATATATTTT.